Listed below are T cell receptor beta chains from one sample, sequenced in a study of vaccination effects on CD4 cells after COVID-19. Data came from immunoSEQ multiplex PCR; TCRdb stores just in-frame clones and leaves some out. The sample yields tens of thousands of clones, over 65% seen once. Their recognized antigens are unknown. The sequencing used CD4+ T cells from PBMCs cultured without peptide, collected after COVID-19 vaccination. These receptors were obtained from a human donor who received a COVID-19 vaccine. CDR3s include the opening cysteine and the closing phenylalanine or tryptophan. D genes are given only for firm matches. Some rows have no size entry. The others give once, few or many, or a class for an expanded clone.

clone size	V gene	D gene	J gene	CDR3 protein	CDR3 DNA
few	TRBV6-5	TRBD1	TRBJ1-6	CASRQGGNSPLHF	TGTGCCAGCCGACAGGGAGGGAATTCACCCCTCCACTTT
.	TRBV28	TRBD2	TRBJ2-5	CASSSGGETQYF	TGTGCCAGCAGTAGCGGGGGGGAGACCCAGTACTTC
once	TRBV6-2/TRBV6-3	.	TRBJ1-1	CASSYDGGTEAFF	TGTGCCAGCAGTTATGATGGGGGCACTGAAGCTTTCTTT
.	TRBV5-6	.	TRBJ2-1	CASSLEVRLGFLNEQFF	TGTGCCAGCAGCTTGGAGGTTAGACTAGGGTTCCTCAATGAGCAGTTCTTC
few	TRBV7-3	TRBD1	TRBJ1-6	CASSLEAGGRSPLHF	TGTGCCAGCAGCTTGGAGGCAGGGGGTAGGTCACCCCTCCACTTT
.	TRBV7-9	TRBD1	TRBJ1-4	CASSPGGGPNEKLFF	TGTGCCAGCAGCCCAGGGGGAGGCCCTAATGAAAAACTGTTTTTT
.	TRBV14	TRBD1	TRBJ2-1	CASSRDRDYNEQFF	TGTGCCAGCAGTAGGGACAGGGACTACAATGAGCAGTTCTTC
.	TRBV24-1	TRBD1	TRBJ2-5	CATSDASDRAGETQYF	TGTGCCACCAGTGACGCCTCGGACAGGGCGGGGGAGACCCAGTACTTC
.	TRBV3-1/TRBV3-2	.	TRBJ1-6	CASSLRQSLLHF	TGTGCCAGCAGCCTGCGACAGTCACTCCTCCACTTT
.	TRBV9	.	TRBJ1-6	CASSSDPNSPLHF	TGTGCCAGCAGCTCAGACCCTAATTCACCCCTCCACTTT
.	TRBV6-2/TRBV6-3	.	TRBJ2-2	CASSYSSSVGELFF	TGTGCCAGCAGTTACTCCTCTAGCGTCGGGGAGCTGTTTTTT